The clone carrying this T cell receptor beta chain has just a few counts. In TCRdb, the 5' RACE reads were re-called with MiXCR into one record per CDR3 protein. This sample carries some 300,000 distinct CDR3 sequences, less than 25% of them seen once, and the ten largest clones take about 3.7%. Trimming removed 1 base from V and 7 bases from J, with 11 bases in between. The CDR3 spans 14 residues. Germline V gene sequence: CDR1 LGHNT, CDR2 FRNRAP. This specimen belongs to a study of CD8 T cells in ankylosing spondylitis. The chain combines TRBV12-5 with TRBJ2-1, with D perhaps matching TRBD1 (6 bases). The sample consisted of blood, either unsorted or a sorted T cell fraction (not recorded which). This receptor was identified in a female donor with ankylosing spondylitis or in good health (not recorded which). The CDR3 protein is CASGLGSGDNEQFF. The CDR3 bases are TGTGCTAGTGGTTTGGGGTCAGGGGATAATGAGCAGTTCTTC.